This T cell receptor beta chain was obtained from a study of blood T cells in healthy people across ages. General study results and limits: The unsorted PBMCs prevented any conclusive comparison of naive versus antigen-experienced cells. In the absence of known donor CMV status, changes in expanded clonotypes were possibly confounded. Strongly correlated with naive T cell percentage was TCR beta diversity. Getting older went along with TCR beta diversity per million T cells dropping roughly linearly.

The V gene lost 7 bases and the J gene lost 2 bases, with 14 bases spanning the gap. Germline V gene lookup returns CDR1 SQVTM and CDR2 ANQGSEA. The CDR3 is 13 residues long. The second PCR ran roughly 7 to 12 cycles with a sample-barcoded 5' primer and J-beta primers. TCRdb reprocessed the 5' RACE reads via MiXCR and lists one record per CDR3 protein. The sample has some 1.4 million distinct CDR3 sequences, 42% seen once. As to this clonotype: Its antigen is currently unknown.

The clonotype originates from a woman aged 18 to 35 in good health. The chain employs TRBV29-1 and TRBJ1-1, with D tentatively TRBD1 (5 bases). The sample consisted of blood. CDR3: CSARIQGNTEAFF. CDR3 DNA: TGCAGCGCTAGGATCCAGGGAAACACTGAAGCTTTCTTT. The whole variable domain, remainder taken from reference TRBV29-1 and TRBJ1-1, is SAVISQKPSRDICQRGTSLTIQCQVDSQVTMMFWYRQQPGQSLTLIATANQGSEATYESGFVIDKFPISRPNLTFSTLTVSNMSPEDSSIYLCSARIQGNTEAFFGQGTRLTVV.